This passage covers 29 T cell receptor beta chains from one sample sequenced in a study of T cells in Graves' hyperthyroidism and ophthalmopathy. The CDR3 regions of TCR beta were amplified from RNA transcripts. The HTBI primer set drove a first-round RT-PCR of the TCR CDR3. TCRdb reprocessed the multiplex PCR reads with MiXCR, giving one entry per CDR3 protein. Seen here are over 700,000 distinct CDR3 sequences, roughly 40% observed once, and the top ten hold roughly 8.3%. Material: blood. These receptor sequences come from a man aged 18-30 years with Graves' hyperthyroidism.

For this clonotype: A read error may account for a junction end that differs from germline. The chain uses TRBV7-7 and TRBJ1-4; D is undetermined. The CDR3 is 13 residues long. The germline gives CDR1 SSHAT, CDR2 FNYEAQ (reference sequence). For the CDR3, the DNA is TGTGCTAGCAGCCCTCGCGGCAGCGAAAAACTGTTTTTT. Protein product: CASSPRGSEKLFF.

This clonotype was observed a few times. The V and J genes are TRBV7-2 and TRBJ1-1; D gene unclear. CDR1 is SGHTA and CDR2 is FQGNSA in the germline V gene. The CDR3 spans 15 residues. Trimming stripped 3 bases from V and 3 bases from J, with 14 bases between. The CDR3 is CASSLDVGRDTEAFF. The CDR3 region has the DNA TGTGCCAGCAGCTTGGATGTAGGGAGGGACACTGAAGCTTTCTTT.

Of note for this clonotype: The conserved phenylalanine or tryptophan is not found at the CDR3 terminus, so this likely reflects a read error. It is unclear where the CDR3 begins or ends on the DNA, so no DNA is shown, and the CDR3 is as TCRdb lists it. The gene calls are TRBV2 and TRBJ2-1. Germline CDR1 SNHLY, CDR2 FYNNEI. The CDR3 spans 10 amino acids, including both terminal residues. This CDR3 reads CASSIDNPNT.

This clonotype occurred many times. The rearrangement links TRBV7-2 to TRBJ2-5; TRBD1 or TRBD2 may be the D gene (6 bases each). Germline assignment: CDR1 SGHTA and CDR2 FQGNSA. The CDR3 covers 15 residues. Trimming stripped 6 bases from V and 5 bases from J, with 19 bases between. CDR3 sequence (DNA): TGTGCCAGCAGTGACCCAAGGCGGGACATTGAGACCCAGTACTTC. Its translation: CASSDPRRDIETQYF.

This clonotype was observed many times. The chain joins TRBV29-1 to TRBJ1-1; 10 nucleotides agree with TRBD1. The trim removed 6 bases at V and 6 bases at J, leaving 4 bases unmatched. Germline V gene data show CDR1 as SQVTM and CDR2 as ANQGSEA. CDR3 length equals 12 residues. This CDR3 is CSVGQGKAEAFF. In DNA form, the CDR3 reads TGCAGCGTGGGACAGGGGAAAGCTGAAGCTTTCTTT.

The J gene is TRBJ2-7, the V gene TRBV6-1; no reliable D call. The CDR3 extends over 13 amino acids. Germline CDR1 MNHNS, CDR2 SASEGT. The V and J ends lost 2 bases and 3 bases respectively, with 8 bases between them. The chain's CDR3 is CASSERQVYEQYF. In nucleotides, the CDR3 is TGTGCCAGCAGTGAAAGGCAAGTCTACGAGCAGTACTTC.

The chain joins TRBV2 to TRBJ2-7; TRBD1 matches at 9 bases. The CDR3 spans 13 residues. Trimming removed 6 bases from V and 9 bases from J; junction bases left unmatched: 9. The germline CDR1 and CDR2 sequences are SNHLY and FYNNEI. The CDR3 here is CASSLQGAPGQYF. The CDR3 nucleotides are TGTGCCAGCAGCTTACAGGGGGCGCCGGGGCAGTACTTC.

On this clonotype: This may be a read error, as it is one base from a much larger clone. V is TRBV7-2 and J is TRBJ2-7; D may match TRBD1 or TRBD2 (5 bases each). Trimming took off 5 bases at V and 3 bases at J, with 8 bases between the two ends. Germline V gene data show CDR1 as SGHTA and CDR2 as FQGNSA. The CDR3 sequence is 12 residues long. CDR3 amino acids: CASSRDVYEQYF. CDR3 coding DNA: TGTGCCAGCAGCCGGGACGTCTACGAGCAGTACTTC.

The rearrangement joins TRBV6-6 to TRBJ1-2; D is uncertain. There are 11 residues in the CDR3. The germline CDR1 and CDR2 sequences are MNHNY and SVGAGI (reference sequence). Trimming removed 5 bases from V and 11 bases from J, with 12 bases in between. In DNA form, the CDR3 reads TGTGCCAGCAGTCAGCCACCTAGGTACACCTTC. It specifies CASSQPPRYTF.

In this sample, this clonotype turned up a few times. The chain links TRBV7-8 to TRBJ2-7; perhaps TRBD2 as D (5 bases). V lost 0 bases, J lost 3 bases, and 9 bases lay in between. The CDR3 sequence is 14 residues long. Germline loops: CDR1 SGHVS, CDR2 FQNEAQ. The chain's CDR3 is CASSLADLIYEQYF. In nucleotides, the CDR3 is TGTGCCAGCAGCTTAGCGGACTTAATCTACGAGCAGTACTTC.

The V gene is TRBV25-1, the J gene TRBJ1-6; D gene ambiguous. The V end was cut by 8 bases, the J end by 8 bases, with 16 bases between. The CDR3 is made up of 14 amino acids. Germline CDR1 MGHDK, CDR2 SYGVNS. CDR3 in amino acids: CASSLTEKDSPLHF. The CDR3, as DNA: TGTGCCAGCTCTCTGACCGAGAAGGATTCACCCCTCCACTTT.

This clonotype was seen many times. The chain has TRBV7-8 and TRBJ2-7; no clear D. Between the trimmed V and J ends, which lost 4 bases and 3 bases, there was a span of 16 bases. CDR1 SGHVS and CDR2 FQNEAQ come from the germline V gene. This CDR3 is 15 amino acids long. The CDR3 DNA reads TGTGCCAGCAGCTCGGGCTCAACTATTTACTACGAGCAGTACTTC. Translating gives CASSSGSTIYYEQYF.

This clonotype was counted a few times. The V and J genes are TRBV5-1 and TRBJ2-7; D remains unclear. The CDR3 spans 13 residues. The V gene lost 0 bases and the J gene lost 7 bases, with 11 bases spanning the gap. The germline V gene encodes CDR1 SGHRS and CDR2 YFSETQ. This chain's CDR3 is CASSLESAGEQYF. CDR3 DNA: TGCGCCAGCAGCTTGGAGTCGGCCGGGGAGCAGTACTTC. The full variable domain, rest sourced from reference TRBV5-1 and TRBJ2-7, is KAGVTQTPRYLIKTRGQQVTLSCSPISGHRSVSWYQQTPGQGLQFLFEYFSETQRNKGNFPGRFSGRQFSNSRSEMNVSTLELGDSALYLCASSLESAGEQYFGPGTRLTVT.

A word on this clonotype: A read error may explain this, as a much larger clone is one base away. This chain connects TRBV19 to TRBJ1-1; 7 bases match TRBD1. The CDR3 sequence is 13 residues long. With V trimmed by 5 bases and J by 4 bases, 4 bases remained unmatched. Germline CDR1 LNHDA, CDR2 SQIVND (reference sequence). CDR3 bases: TGTGCCAGTAGTGTACAGGGGATCACTGAAGCTTTCTTT. It yields the protein CASSVQGITEAFF.

The V gene is TRBV10-3, the J gene TRBJ2-7; 11 bases match TRBD1. This CDR3 has 15 amino acids. V trimming: 6 bases; J trimming: 4 bases; junction bases outside the gene matches: 8. The germline V gene encodes CDR1 ENHRY and CDR2 SYGVKD. The CDR3 spells CAISTDRGRAYEQYF. CDR3 in DNA: TGTGCCATCAGCACGGACAGGGGGCGAGCGTACGAGCAGTACTTC.

The CDR3 reads CASSPLAGTEAFF. The CDR3 DNA is TGTGCCAGCAGTCCCCTCGCGGGCACTGAAGCTTTCTTT. The chain recombines TRBV6-5 with TRBJ1-1, with unresolved D. CDR3 length equals 13 residues. The V end lost 5 bases, the J end lost 4 bases, and 11 bases lay between the germline ends. CDR1 is MNHEY, CDR2 SVGAGI, per germline.

This clonotype was picked up a small number of times. This rearrangement joins TRBV6-6 to TRBJ2-7; TRBD2 is a possible D gene (6 bases). Germline lookup yields CDR1 MNHNY and CDR2 SVGAGI (reference sequence). The CDR3 has 15 amino acids. V was shortened by 6 bases and J by 3 bases, with 18 bases between the two germline ends. This CDR3 reads CASSDFTGLLYEQYF. The CDR3 coding sequence is TGTGCCAGCAGCGACTTTACCGGACTACTCTACGAGCAGTACTTC.

J is TRBJ1-1 and V is TRBV5-1; perhaps TRBD1 as D (6 bases). The CDR3 loop spans 11 amino acids. The V and J ends lost 4 bases and 7 bases respectively, with 8 bases between them. Germline CDR1 is SGHRS and CDR2 is YFSETQ. This CDR3 is CASSPGDEAFF. The CDR3 nucleotides are TGCGCCAGCAGCCCAGGGGATGAAGCTTTCTTT.

This rearrangement joins TRBV20-1 to TRBJ2-5; a weak D match, TRBD2 (6 bases). The CDR3 contains 14 residues. Germline V lookup: CDR1 DFQATT, CDR2 SNEGSKA (reference sequence). V lost 5 bases and J 3 bases, leaving 16 bases between the germline ends. Here the CDR3 reads CSASRTIPEETQYF. As DNA, the CDR3 is TGCAGTGCTTCCCGGACTATCCCCGAAGAGACCCAGTACTTC.

The chain is built from TRBV6-1 and TRBJ1-4; 7 bases map to TRBD1. CDR1 and CDR2 (germline): MNHNS, SASEGT. The CDR3 has 16 amino acids. The J segment lost 4 bases and the V segment lost 6 bases, leaving 11 bases of the junction unmatched. Written as DNA, the CDR3 is TGTGCCAGCAGAAACGACGCCGGGACAGTTAATGAAAAACTGTTTTTT. It codes for CASRNDAGTVNEKLFF.

Turning to this clonotype: This may be a read error, as it is one base from a much larger clone. This chain uses TRBV19 with TRBJ1-1, with D tentatively TRBD1 (6 bases). The CDR3 totals 12 residues. Germline CDR1 is LNHDA and CDR2 is SQIVND (reference sequence). Trimming removed 6 bases at V and 7 bases at J, with 12 bases between. CDR3 residues: CASSTGQIEAFF. The CDR3 DNA follows: TGTGCCAGTAGCACAGGACAGATTGAAGCTTTCTTT.

This clonotype was found many times. The chain has TRBV7-9 and TRBJ2-7; unclear D gene. Deletions cut 5 bases from V and 2 bases from J, with 7 bases between. From germline, CDR1 is SEHNR and CDR2 FQNEAQ (reference sequence). CDR3 length equals 12 residues. The DNA of the CDR3 is TGTGCCAGCAGCCATGATCCCTACGAGCAGTACTTC. Translated, it gives CASSHDPYEQYF.

This chain joins TRBV6-5 and TRBJ1-2; 7 bases align to TRBD1. This CDR3 has 16 residues. Trimming cost V 6 bases and J 4 bases; bases outside gene matches: 14. Germline CDR1 reads MNHEY; CDR2 reads SVGAGI. Here the CDR3 reads CASRPNRDSFLYGYTF. The CDR3 region has the DNA TGTGCCAGCAGACCCAACCGGGACAGCTTCCTCTATGGCTACACCTTC.

The chain uses TRBV7-9 and TRBJ1-3; D is unclear. Per the germline V gene, CDR1 is SEHNR and CDR2 is FQNEAQ (reference sequence). Between the trimmed V and J ends, which lost 3 bases and 6 bases, there was a span of 12 bases. The CDR3 runs to 14 residues. This CDR3 is CASSLVTAENTIYF. CDR3 bases: TGTGCCAGCAGCTTGGTAACAGCTGAAAACACCATATATTTT.

This clonotype has just a few counts. The J gene is TRBJ2-2, the V gene TRBV19; a possible D gene is TRBD1 (5 bases). Trimming cost V 3 bases and J 8 bases, with 7 bases left between them. This CDR3 is built from 12 residues. Germline CDR1 and CDR2: LNHDA and SQIVND (reference sequence). The CDR3 nucleotides are TGTGCCAGTAGTATCTCAGGGGGGGAGCTGTTTTTT. Protein sequence: CASSISGGELFF.

In its sample, this clonotype was seen many times. CDR3 in amino acids: CASSMNRQPQHF. The CDR3, as DNA: TGTGCCAGTAGTATGAACCGGCAGCCCCAGCATTTT. The chain links TRBV19 to TRBJ1-5, with D uncertain. This CDR3 has 12 residues. V was pared by 3 bases and J by 7 bases, with 7 bases between. CDR1 and CDR2 (germline): LNHDA, SQIVND (reference sequence).

Comments on this clonotype: This may arise from a read error, as a much more abundant clone is one base away. V usage is TRBV12-3 or TRBV12-4 and J usage is TRBJ1-2; D unclear. The CDR3 consists of 12 residues. V shed 7 bases and J shed 3 bases, with 9 bases lying between them. CDR3 loop: CASKSTDYGYTF. DNA for the CDR3: TGTGCCAGCAAATCGACCGACTATGGCTACACCTTC.

The V gene is TRBV5-1, the J gene TRBJ2-7; D is possibly TRBD1 (6 bases). The ends were cut back, 0 bases at V and 6 bases at J, with 16 bases in the middle. CDR3 size: 15 residues. Germline loops: CDR1 SGHRS, CDR2 YFSETQ. DNA of the CDR3: TGCGCCAGCAGCTTGGCCGACAGGCCGCTACGCGAGCAGTACTTC. Amino acids: CASSLADRPLREQYF.

This clonotype was detected many times. CDR3 in amino acids: CAILSVNYGYTF. The CDR3 nucleotides read TGTGCCATCCTCAGTGTTAACTATGGCTACACCTTC. The rearrangement links TRBV2 to TRBJ1-2; D is undetermined. This CDR3 has 12 residues. V shed 10 bases and J shed 1 base, with 10 bases lying between them. CDR1 and CDR2 from the germline V gene are SNHLY and FYNNEI.